This T cell receptor (beta chain) came from a study of T cell changes during pregnancy in multiple sclerosis. Assay: immunoSEQ multiplex PCR; the TCRdb copy retains only in-frame clones and omits some. The repertoire has roughly 38,000 clones, about 90% of them found once; the top ten carry under 0.9%. The sample consisted of CD4+ T cells from peripheral blood mononuclear cells, taken before pregnancy. This TCR derives from a female donor with multiple sclerosis, enrolled in a pregnancy study.

The CDR3 protein is CASSQAAGPRAPTYEQYF. CDR3 bases: TGCGCCAGCAGTCAGGCGGCGGGGCCCCGGGCGCCAACCTACGAGCAGTACTTC. The rearrangement uses TRBV23-1 and TRBJ2-7; possibly TRBD2 for D (6 bases). Being an ORF, TRBV23-1 has a function that is uncertain. Trimming took 3 bases from V and 2 from J, leaving 23 bases between them. CDR3 length equals 18 residues.